This passage covers 12 T cell receptor beta chains from one sample sequenced in a study of blood T cells in healthy people across ages. PCR was performed a second time for about 7 to 11 cycles using a sample-barcoded 5' primer and a J-beta primer mix. MiXCR, run by TCRdb on the 5' RACE reads, gives a single entry per CDR3 protein. The sample carries hundreds of thousands of distinct CDR3 sequences, around half recorded once. The sequenced sample was blood. Receptor source: an elderly man in good health.

This clonotype has a single count. This chain joins TRBV5-6 and TRBJ2-7, with TRBD2 matching 8 bases. The length of the CDR3 is 14 residues. Trimming took 6 bases from V and 4 from J; bases not matched to a gene: 9. The V gene's germline CDR1 is SGHDT and CDR2 YYEEEE. CDR3 nucleotide sequence: TGTGCCAGCAAGAGACGAGCGGGAGTGTACGAGCAGTACTTC. Translating it yields CASKRRAGVYEQYF.

This clonotype was detected only once. This chain's CDR3 is CASSQEQLGGEQFF. CDR3 coding DNA: TGCGCCAGCAGCCAAGAGCAACTCGGGGGTGAGCAGTTCTTC. The chain couples TRBV4-1 to TRBJ2-1; possible D gene TRBD2, 6 bases. In germline, CDR1 is MGHRA, CDR2 YSYEKL. The CDR3 consists of 14 residues. V was trimmed by 0 bases and J by 9 bases, leaving 12 bases between them.

This clonotype showed up just a few times. The chain joins TRBV5-1 to TRBJ2-1; D ambiguous. The CDR3 sequence is 13 residues long. V was clipped by 4 bases and J by 5 bases, with 10 bases between them. CDR1 is SGHRS and CDR2 is YFSETQ in the germline V gene. The CDR3 region is CASSTGINNEQFF. The CDR3 bases are TGCGCCAGCAGCACCGGAATAAACAATGAGCAGTTCTTC.

The chain is built from TRBV2 and TRBJ2-7; TRBD2 might be the D (6 bases). CDR3 length equals 14 residues. Per germline, CDR1 SNHLY and CDR2 FYNNEI. Deletions cut 5 bases from V and 1 base from J, with 12 bases between. The CDR3 DNA is TGTGCCAGCAGTAGGGCGGGACCTTCCTACGAGCAGTACTTC. Translating gives CASSRAGPSYEQYF.

The chain couples TRBV7-2 to TRBJ2-7, with a weak D call TRBD2 (5 bases). Looked up from germline, CDR1 is SGHTA and CDR2 is FQGNSA. Trimming took 0 bases from V and 6 from J, leaving 9 bases between them. CDR3 length: 13 amino acids. The CDR3 DNA reads TGTGCCAGCAGCTTAGCGGGAGCCGGCGAGCAGTACTTC. It translates to CASSLAGAGEQYF.

This clonotype occurred a few times. The chain links TRBV7-3 to TRBJ2-3; 10 bases align to TRBD2. The CDR3 loop spans 16 amino acids. J lost 4 bases, V lost 2 bases, and 6 bases had no gene match. The germline gives CDR1 SGHTA, CDR2 FQGTGA. The CDR3 DNA reads as TGTGCCAGCAGCTTACGGGCTAGCGGGAGAGCAGATACGCAGTATTTT. Translated, it gives CASSLRASGRADTQYF.

This clonotype showed up just a few times. Here the CDR3 DNA reads TGTGCCAGCAGTGAATCAGGGTTGGATGGCTACACCTTC. This sequence encodes CASSESGLDGYTF. J is TRBJ1-2 and V is TRBV2, with D possibly being TRBD1 (5 bases). Trimming cost V 2 bases and J 6 bases, with 10 bases left between them. Germline V gene lookup returns CDR1 SNHLY and CDR2 FYNNEI. CDR3 length equals 13 residues.

This clonotype appeared a few times. The chain is built from TRBV12-3 or TRBV12-4 and TRBJ2-3; D may be TRBD1 or TRBD2 (5 bases each). The CDR3 is 15 amino acids. The V end was cut by 6 bases, the J end by 6 bases, with 19 bases between. The CDR3, as DNA: TGTGCCAGCAGCCTGTTCCTCTGGGGGACGGATACGCAGTATTTT. This codes for CASSLFLWGTDTQYF.

V usage is TRBV5-1 and J usage is TRBJ1-1; no reliable D call. V gave up 0 bases and J gave up 1 base, with 7 bases separating them. The germline gives CDR1 SGHRS, CDR2 YFSETQ. The length of the CDR3 is 14 residues. The CDR3 DNA reads TGCGCCAGCAGCTTGGGGGCCCCGAACACTGAAGCTTTCTTT. It yields the protein CASSLGAPNTEAFF. Using reference TRBV5-1 and TRBJ1-1 for the parts outside the CDR3, the full variable domain is KAGVTQTPRYLIKTRGQQVTLSCSPISGHRSVSWYQQTPGQGLQFLFEYFSETQRNKGNFPGRFSGRQFSNSRSEMNVSTLELGDSALYLCASSLGAPNTEAFFGQGTRLTVV.

V is TRBV20-1 and J is TRBJ2-5, with a weak D call TRBD2 (7 bases). The last part of the DNA fits TRBJ2-7 better; the J call may be wrong. The CDR3 sequence is 15 residues long. CDR1 and CDR2 (germline): DFQATT, SNEGSKA (reference sequence). The DNA of the CDR3 is TGCAGTGCTCCCCGGGGGGCAGGGGAAGCGAGCGAGCAGTACTTC. Protein sequence: CSAPRGAGEASEQYF.

J is TRBJ2-7 and V is TRBV6-1; D might be TRBD2 (5 bases). The V end lost 6 bases, the J end lost 1 base, and 16 bases lay between the germline ends. Germline values: CDR1 MNHNS, CDR2 SASEGT. This CDR3 is built from 15 residues. CDR3 nucleotide sequence: TGTGCCAGCAGCCACCAGAGGGTAGGATCCTACGAGCAGTACTTC. Its protein product is CASSHQRVGSYEQYF.

The rearrangement uses TRBV27 and TRBJ1-2; D ambiguous. Per the germline V gene, CDR1 is MNHEY and CDR2 is SMNVEV (reference sequence). This CDR3 has 12 amino acids. Between the trimmed V and J ends, which lost 5 bases and 8 bases, there was a span of 12 bases. The CDR3 protein is CASSHGDRGYTF. For the CDR3, the DNA is TGTGCCAGCAGTCATGGGGATCGAGGCTACACCTTC.